The T cell receptor (beta chain) described here comes from a study of monozygotic twins with inflammatory bowel disease. Every donor provided one blood sample measuring about 2.3 ml. This CDR3 region has 16 residues. Template switching appended UMIs that held a 6-nucleotide sample barcode. One entry per CDR3 protein, without DNA, is what TCRdb gives after re-calling the 5' RACE reads. There are a few hundred thousand distinct CDR3 sequences in the sample, with 1.5% to 2% held by the top ten. The sequenced sample was blood. The source of this sequence is a human donor with ulcerative colitis or Crohn's disease, or a healthy co-twin of an affected twin (not recorded which). V is TRBV12-3 or TRBV12-4 and J is TRBJ2-1; absent DNA, TCRdb's TRBD1 call cannot be checked. This CDR3 is CASSLALHREYNEQFF.